Presented here are 31 T cell receptor beta chains from one specimen sequenced in a study of T cells in Graves' hyperthyroidism and ophthalmopathy. TCR beta CDR3 regions were amplified from RNA. An initial round of RT-PCR targeting the TCR CDR3 relied on the HTBI primer set. TCRdb analysed the multiplex PCR reads with MiXCR anew, one entry per CDR3 protein. Of approximately 400,000 distinct CDR3 sequences in the sample, roughly 14% were seen once. The sequencing input was blood. The receptor set was obtained from a young woman with Graves' hyperthyroidism that later progressed to Graves' ophthalmopathy.

In its sample, this clonotype was seen many times. V gene TRBV7-8 combines with J gene TRBJ2-7; a possible D gene is TRBD1 (5 bases). V was cut by 5 bases and J by 6 bases, with 17 bases left in between. CDR3 length equals 14 residues. Germline-derived CDR1 and CDR2 are SGHVS and FQNEAQ. CDR3 nucleotides: TGTGCCAGCAGCCCGCAGGGTTATTCGGGCGAGCAGTACTTC. Protein product: CASSPQGYSGEQYF.

The chain recombines TRBV19 with TRBJ2-7; 7 bases are a match to TRBD1. This CDR3 spans 15 amino acids. The V and J ends lost 9 bases and 5 bases, in that order; junction bases with no gene match: 16. Per the germline V gene, CDR1 is LNHDA and CDR2 is SQIVND (reference sequence). Written as DNA, the CDR3 is TGTGCCAGCCTCCCCCCTCGGGACAGAGAACACGAGCAGTACTTC. Amino acids: CASLPPRDREHEQYF. Combining the CDR3 with reference TRBV19 and TRBJ2-7 gives the whole variable domain DGGITQSPKYLFRKEGQNVTLSCEQNLNHDAMYWYRQDPGQGLRLIYYSQIVNDFQKGDIAEGYSVSREKKESFPLTVTSAQKNPTAFYLCASLPPRDREHEQYFGPGTRLTVT.

Concerning this clonotype itself: The junction departs from the called germline gene at one end, perhaps through a read error. The genes are TRBV10-3 and TRBJ2-1, with 10 positions matching TRBD2. The CDR3 extends over 16 amino acids. Germline V lookup: CDR1 ENHRY, CDR2 SYGVKD. The CDR3 loop is CAISDISGRAYNGQFF. The CDR3 DNA follows: TGTGCCATCAGTGACATAAGCGGGAGGGCCTACAATGGGCAGTTCTTC.

In this sample, this clonotype turned up a few times. The chain carries TRBV27 and TRBJ1-5, with D possibly matching TRBD1 (6 bases). V was cut by 5 bases and J by 7 bases, with 18 bases left in between. There are 15 residues in the CDR3. CDR1 is MNHEY and CDR2 is SMNVEV in the germline V gene (reference sequence). The CDR3 reads CASSPRGGGGQPQHF. The DNA of the CDR3 is TGTGCCAGCAGTCCTCGAGGGGGGGGCGGGCAGCCCCAGCATTTT.

Many counts were recorded for this clonotype. The V and J genes are TRBV27 and TRBJ1-2; D unresolved. This CDR3 contains 13 residues. Germline assignment: CDR1 MNHEY and CDR2 SMNVEV (reference sequence). V was cut by 3 bases and J by 9 bases, with 14 bases left in between. CDR3: CASSFTNLGSYTF. DNA of the CDR3: TGTGCCAGCAGTTTTACAAATTTGGGGAGCTACACCTTC.

This clonotype was observed a handful of times. This chain joins TRBV7-2 and TRBJ1-2, with D hard to call. This CDR3 has 15 amino acids. V gave up 5 bases and J gave up 7 bases, with 20 bases separating them. Per the germline V gene, CDR1 is SGHTA and CDR2 is FQGNSA. In nucleotides, the CDR3 is TGTGCCAGCAGCCCCGGAGGGAGCAGGCGGGGTGGCTACACCTTC. It codes for CASSPGGSRRGGYTF. Variable domain in full (rest from reference TRBV7-2 and TRBJ1-2): GAGVSQSPSNKVTEKGKDVELRCDPISGHTALYWYRQSLGQGLEFLIYFQGNSAPDKSGLPSDRFSAERTGGSVSTLTIQRTQQEDSAVYLCASSPGGSRRGGYTFGSGTRLTVV.

This clonotype has ten or more counts. The genes are TRBV11-2 and TRBJ2-7; tentative D call: TRBD1 (5 bases). CDR1 and CDR2 from the germline V gene are SGHAT and FQNNGV. Trimming stripped 0 bases from V and 4 bases from J, with 7 bases between. This CDR3 contains 13 residues. CDR3 DNA: TGTGCCAGCAGCTTAGATCAGGGTTACGAGCAGTACTTC. The encoded protein is CASSLDQGYEQYF.

V gene TRBV6-1 combines with J gene TRBJ1-2; 10 nucleotides agree with TRBD1. The CDR3 consists of 13 residues. CDR1 is MNHNS, CDR2 SASEGT, per germline. With 6 bases clipped from V and 8 bases from J, the junction kept 6 bases outside the gene matches. The CDR3 DNA follows: TGTGCCAGCAGACGGACGACAGGGGGCGGCTACACCTTC. Amino acids: CASRRTTGGGYTF.

V gene TRBV3-1 combines with J gene TRBJ1-4; TRBD1 might be the D (5 bases). Germline loops: CDR1 LGHDT, CDR2 YNNKEL (reference sequence). With 0 bases removed from V and 4 bases from J, the gap between germline ends came to 9 bases. The CDR3 contains 15 residues. CDR3 bases: TGTGCCAGCAGCCAAGAGACAGAAGTTAATGAAAAACTGTTTTTT. This sequence encodes CASSQETEVNEKLFF.

This clonotype was observed at least ten times. DNA for the CDR3: TGTGCCTGGAGTCAGGACAGGGCTGGGGCAGATACGCAGTATTTT. Its translation is CAWSQDRAGADTQYF. The genes are TRBV30 and TRBJ2-3; TRBD1 agrees at 8 bases. V trimming: 2 bases; J trimming: 4 bases; junction bases outside the gene matches: 8. Looked up from germline, CDR1 is GTSNPN and CDR2 is SVGIG (reference sequence). This CDR3 is 15 amino acids long.

This rearrangement joins TRBV6-2 or TRBV6-3 to TRBJ2-1; 15 bases line up with TRBD2. The CDR3 spans 18 residues. V dropped 6 bases and J dropped 8; count of bases not matched to a gene: 14. Germline CDR1 reads MNHEY; CDR2 reads SVGEGT. The CDR3 protein is CASSVTGTSGRFIHEQFF. CDR3 coding DNA: TGTGCCAGCAGCGTAACCGGGACTAGCGGGAGGTTCATACATGAGCAGTTCTTC.

This clonotype was picked up many times. The rearrangement uses TRBV7-8 and TRBJ2-3, with TRBD1 as a possible D gene (6 bases). Trimming removed 2 bases at V and 2 bases at J, with 11 bases between. The CDR3 is 15 residues long. Germline CDR1 reads SGHVS; CDR2 reads FQNEAQ. CDR3 DNA sequence: TGTGCCAGCAGCTTAATGCCAGGGGTCACAGATACGCAGTATTTT. Protein product: CASSLMPGVTDTQYF. Combining the CDR3 with reference TRBV7-8 and TRBJ2-3 gives the whole variable domain GAGVSQSPRYKVAKRGQDVALRCDPISGHVSLFWYQQALGQGPEFLTYFQNEAQLDKSGLPSDRFFAERPEGSVSTLKIQRTQQEDSAVYLCASSLMPGVTDTQYFGPGTRLTVL.

The genes are TRBV27 and TRBJ2-5; TRBD2 matches 10 bases. V dropped 9 bases and J dropped 5; count of bases not matched to a gene: 6. Germline V gene lookup returns CDR1 MNHEY and CDR2 SMNVEV (reference sequence). CDR3 length: 13 amino acids. CDR3 sequence: CARSLSGRETQYF. In nucleotides, the CDR3 is TGTGCCAGAAGTCTTAGCGGGAGGGAGACCCAGTACTTC.

This clonotype was seen repeatedly, ten times or more. The genes are TRBV12-3 or TRBV12-4 and TRBJ2-7; 8 nucleotides match TRBD1. This CDR3 is 14 amino acids long. V lost 5 bases, J lost 2 bases, and 5 bases stayed unmatched. The CDR3 DNA reads as TGTGCCAGCAGTAAGGGACAGGCCCCCTACGAGCAGTACTTC. This gives the protein CASSKGQAPYEQYF.

At least ten counts were recorded for this clonotype. CDR3 coding DNA: TGTGCCACCAGCAGAAGTTTACCGGGACTAGCGGCAGAGCAGTACTTC. Protein sequence: CATSRSLPGLAAEQYF. J is TRBJ2-7 and V is TRBV15, with 11 positions matching TRBD2. J lost 7 bases, V lost 2 bases, and 10 bases had no gene match. Per the germline V gene, CDR1 is LNHNV and CDR2 is YYDKDF (reference sequence). The CDR3 is 16 residues long.

The chain recombines TRBV27 with TRBJ2-7, with a possible D match to TRBD1 (5 bases). Germline V gene sequence: CDR1 MNHEY, CDR2 SMNVEV (reference sequence). CDR3 size: 14 residues. V lost 6 bases to trimming and J lost 2 bases, with 14 bases between them. The CDR3 region is CASSPIDSPYEQYF. DNA of the CDR3: TGTGCCAGCAGCCCGATTGACAGTCCCTACGAGCAGTACTTC.

This clonotype was counted between two and nine times. The CDR3 region has the DNA TGTGCCAGCAGCCCCCCCGGCAGGGAGGGCTATGGCTACACCTTC. Translated: CASSPPGREGYGYTF. The rearrangement uses TRBV7-8 and TRBJ1-2, with D perhaps TRBD1 (5 bases). The V end lost 5 bases, the J end lost 4 bases, and 17 bases lay between the germline ends. In germline, CDR1 is SGHVS, CDR2 FQNEAQ. This CDR3 has 15 residues.

The sample holds many counts of this clonotype. The chain is built from TRBV20-1 and TRBJ2-5, with TRBD2 identical over 15 bases. The germline gives CDR1 DFQATT, CDR2 SNEGSKA (reference sequence). The CDR3 length is 19 residues. V lost 6 bases to trimming and J lost 5 bases; unmatched junction nucleotides: 19. CDR3 nucleotide sequence: TGCAGTGCCGCCCCCCCTGGACTAGCGGGAGGGGGGCTTGGGGAGACCCAGTACTTC. Translated, it gives CSAAPPGLAGGGLGETQYF.

The table lists this clonotype with many counts. The J gene is TRBJ2-7, the V gene TRBV6-2 or TRBV6-3, with D hard to call. Germline V gives CDR1 MNHEY, CDR2 SVGEGT. This CDR3 spans 13 amino acids. The ends were cut back, 2 bases at V and 7 bases at J, with 12 bases in the middle. The CDR3 loop reads CASSYTKHGEQYF. In DNA form, the CDR3 reads TGTGCCAGCAGTTACACAAAACACGGGGAGCAGTACTTC.

This clonotype was found many times. V usage is TRBV7-2 and J usage is TRBJ2-5; no clear D. The CDR3 is 14 residues long. CDR1 is SGHTA and CDR2 is FQGNSA in the germline V gene. The V gene lost 5 bases and the J gene lost 4 bases, with 14 bases spanning the gap. The CDR3 region has the DNA TGTGCCAGCAGCCACTTTACTGCCGGAGAGACCCAGTACTTC. This gives the protein CASSHFTAGETQYF. The full variable domain, completed using reference TRBV7-2 and TRBJ2-5, is GAGVSQSPSNKVTEKGKDVELRCDPISGHTALYWYRQSLGQGLEFLIYFQGNSAPDKSGLPSDRFSAERTGGSVSTLTIQRTQQEDSAVYLCASSHFTAGETQYFGPGTRLLVL.

This clonotype showed up just a few times. The chain recombines TRBV19 with TRBJ1-5, with D hard to call. V lost 2 bases and J 5 bases, leaving 10 bases between the germline ends. The CDR3 contains 14 residues. Per germline, CDR1 LNHDA and CDR2 SQIVND (reference sequence). In DNA, the CDR3 is TGTGCCAGTAGTATAACGCAGCAGTATCAGCCCCAGCATTTT. Its translation: CASSITQQYQPQHF.

This clonotype has at least ten counts. The gene calls are TRBV29-1 and TRBJ2-1; D possibly corresponds to TRBD2 (5 bases). This CDR3 contains 14 residues. The V gene lost 4 bases and the J gene lost 1 base, with 11 bases spanning the gap. Germline lookup yields CDR1 SQVTM and CDR2 ANQGSEA. The CDR3 DNA is TGCAGCGTTGGCGGGTGGGGTTCCTACAATGAGCAGTTCTTC. As protein: CSVGGWGSYNEQFF.

This clonotype was seen ten or more times. The rearrangement uses TRBV2 and TRBJ2-7, with a weak D call TRBD1 (5 bases). This CDR3 has 16 residues. Germline V gene lookup returns CDR1 SNHLY and CDR2 FYNNEI. V lost 2 bases to trimming and J lost 2 bases, with 16 bases between them. CDR3 sequence (DNA): TGTGCCAGCAGTGAAAGAAGGGGCAGTTACACCTACGAGCAGTACTTC. It encodes CASSERRGSYTYEQYF.

This clonotype was counted at least ten times. The gene calls are TRBV28 and TRBJ2-1; no definite D call. The CDR3 length is 13 residues. Germline V gene data show CDR1 as MDHEN and CDR2 as SYDVKM. V was shortened by 4 bases and J by 6 bases, with 10 bases between the two germline ends. As DNA, the CDR3 is TGTGCCAGCAGTTCGACACCCTCCAATGAGCAGTTCTTC. Its protein product is CASSSTPSNEQFF.

This clonotype was observed at least ten times. The chain links TRBV11-2 to TRBJ2-3; weak D call: TRBD1 (5 bases). CDR3 length: 15 residues. V lost 3 bases and J lost 1, with 11 bases in between. Per germline, CDR1 SGHAT and CDR2 FQNNGV. DNA for the CDR3: TGTGCCAGCAGCTTGGCAGGGTGGCGCACAGATACGCAGTATTTT. This sequence encodes CASSLAGWRTDTQYF.

The rearrangement links TRBV3-1 to TRBJ2-2; 10 nucleotides line up with TRBD2. The V and J ends lost 5 bases and 5 bases, in that order; junction bases with no gene match: 14. The germline CDR1 and CDR2 sequences are LGHDT and YNNKEL (reference sequence). The CDR3 consists of 18 residues. CDR3 nucleotides: TGTGCCAGCAGCTTCCGGACAGGAAGCGGGAGGGGGACCGGGGAGCTGTTTTTT. It codes for CASSFRTGSGRGTGELFF.

This clonotype appeared many times. This chain connects TRBV20-1 to TRBJ2-3, with 9 bases aligning to TRBD2. This CDR3 has 12 amino acids. Germline V gene lookup returns CDR1 DFQATT and CDR2 SNEGSKA (reference sequence). J was trimmed by 8 bases and V by 2 bases; bases with no gene match: 2. The CDR3 here is CSARRTSATQYF. The CDR3 coding sequence is TGCAGTGCTAGAAGGACTAGCGCTACGCAGTATTTT.

This clonotype was seen a few times. The rearrangement links TRBV7-8 to TRBJ2-5; a possible D gene is TRBD1 (5 bases). The ends were cut back, 5 bases at V and 4 bases at J, with 14 bases in the middle. The CDR3 runs 14 residues. Germline CDR1 reads SGHVS; CDR2 reads FQNEAQ. The CDR3 region is CASSERTRRETQYF. For the CDR3, the DNA is TGTGCCAGCAGCGAAAGGACACGACGAGAGACCCAGTACTTC. The full variable domain, completed using reference TRBV7-8 and TRBJ2-5, is GAGVSQSPRYKVAKRGQDVALRCDPISGHVSLFWYQQALGQGPEFLTYFQNEAQLDKSGLPSDRFFAERPEGSVSTLKIQRTQQEDSAVYLCASSERTRRETQYFGPGTRLLVL.

There are many counts of this clonotype. The chain employs TRBV20-1 and TRBJ1-1; D is perhaps TRBD1 (5 bases). Germline values: CDR1 DFQATT, CDR2 SNEGSKA (reference sequence). Trimming removed 3 bases from V and 1 base from J, with 12 bases in between. There are 14 residues in the CDR3. CDR3 amino acids: CSARANTGNTEAFF. In DNA form, the CDR3 reads TGCAGTGCTAGGGCCAACACAGGGAACACTGAAGCTTTCTTT.

V and J are TRBV13 and TRBJ1-6; TRBD1 aligns across 7 bases. CDR3 length equals 15 residues. The V and J ends lost 5 bases and 7 bases, in that order; junction bases with no gene match: 8. In germline, CDR1 is PRHDT, CDR2 FYEKMQ (reference sequence). The CDR3 reads CASSPGGRGNSPLHF. For the CDR3, the DNA is TGTGCCAGCAGCCCCGGAGGCAGGGGGAATTCACCCCTCCACTTT. Drawing the rest from reference TRBV13 and TRBJ1-6, the complete variable domain is AAGVIQSPRHLIKEKRETATLKCYPIPRHDTVYWYQQGPGQDPQFLISFYEKMQSDKGSIPDRFSAQQFSDYHSELNMSSLELGDSALYFCASSPGGRGNSPLHFGNGTRLTVT.

The chain is built from TRBV19 and TRBJ2-7, with D possibly TRBD2 on 6 matching bases. The V end lost 7 bases, the J end lost 6 bases, and 19 bases lay between the germline ends. Looked up from germline, CDR1 is LNHDA and CDR2 is SQIVND (reference sequence). The CDR3 consists of 14 residues. For the CDR3, the DNA is TGTGCCAGTATGGATGGCGGGACCTCTCCCGAGCAGTACTTC. Translation gives CASMDGGTSPEQYF.